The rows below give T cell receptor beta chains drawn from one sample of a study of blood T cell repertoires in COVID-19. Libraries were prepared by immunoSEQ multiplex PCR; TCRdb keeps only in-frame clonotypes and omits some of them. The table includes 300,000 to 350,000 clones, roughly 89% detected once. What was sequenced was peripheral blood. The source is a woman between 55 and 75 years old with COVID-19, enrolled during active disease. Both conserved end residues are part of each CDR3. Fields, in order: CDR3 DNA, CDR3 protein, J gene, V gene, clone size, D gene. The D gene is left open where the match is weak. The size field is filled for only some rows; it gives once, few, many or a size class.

cdr3_nt: TGTGCCAGCAAGCAACAGGGGGCTAGCAATCAGCCCCAGCATTTT; cdr3_aa: CASKQQGASNQPQHF; j_call: TRBJ1-5; v_call: TRBV4-2; clone_size: NA; d_call: TRBD1
cdr3_nt: TGTGCCAGCAGCGCTGGGACAGGGGGCCCCGTCCTCTATGGCTACACCTTC; cdr3_aa: CASSAGTGGPVLYGYTF; j_call: TRBJ1-2; v_call: TRBV28; clone_size: NA; d_call: TRBD1
cdr3_nt: TGTGCCACCCGGGGACAAGGCATTCAGTACTTC; cdr3_aa: CATRGQGIQYF; j_call: TRBJ2-4; v_call: TRBV12-3/TRBV12-4; clone_size: NA; d_call: NA
cdr3_nt: TGTGCCAGCAGCCAGGGACTAGCGGGGGCAAACACCGGGGAGCTGTTTTTT; cdr3_aa: CASSQGLAGANTGELFF; j_call: TRBJ2-2; v_call: TRBV3-1/TRBV3-2; clone_size: few; d_call: TRBD2
cdr3_nt: TGCGCCAGCAGCTGGACAGGGGATTCACCCCTCCACTTT; cdr3_aa: CASSWTGDSPLHF; j_call: TRBJ1-6; v_call: TRBV5-1; clone_size: NA; d_call: TRBD1
cdr3_nt: TGTGCCAGCAGCCTCAGGGAGGACACTGAAGCTTTCTTT; cdr3_aa: CASSLREDTEAFF; j_call: TRBJ1-1; v_call: TRBV11-3; clone_size: NA; d_call: NA
cdr3_nt: TGTGCCAGCAGTCTCCGGACAGGGGGCAACACTGAAGCTTTCTTT; cdr3_aa: CASSLRTGGNTEAFF; j_call: TRBJ1-1; v_call: TRBV28; clone_size: NA; d_call: TRBD1
cdr3_nt: TGTGCCTGGACCTCGGGGGGAGGCACTGAAGCTTTCTTT; cdr3_aa: CAWTSGGGTEAFF; j_call: TRBJ1-1; v_call: TRBV30; clone_size: NA; d_call: NA
cdr3_nt: TGTGCCAGCAGCCCCGTCCACAGGGGCACTGAAGCTTTCTTT; cdr3_aa: CASSPVHRGTEAFF; j_call: TRBJ1-1; v_call: TRBV7-2; clone_size: NA; d_call: TRBD1
cdr3_nt: TGCAGCGTTGAAGGGACAGGGGTAGGCTACACCTTC; cdr3_aa: CSVEGTGVGYTF; j_call: TRBJ1-2; v_call: TRBV29-1; clone_size: NA; d_call: TRBD1
cdr3_nt: TGTGCCAGCAGCTTAGGAGGGTACGATACGCAGTATTTT; cdr3_aa: CASSLGGYDTQYF; j_call: TRBJ2-3; v_call: TRBV7-9; clone_size: NA; d_call: NA
cdr3_nt: TGTGCCAGCAGTCCGGGGGACCTTGGTGGCTACACCTTC; cdr3_aa: CASSPGDLGGYTF; j_call: TRBJ1-2; v_call: TRBV27; clone_size: few; d_call: NA
cdr3_nt: TGTGCCAGCTCACTGGCCCTGACAGGCGGGCATGAAAAACTGTTTTTT; cdr3_aa: CASSLALTGGHEKLFF; j_call: TRBJ1-4; v_call: TRBV18; clone_size: NA; d_call: NA
cdr3_nt: TGTGCCACCAGCAGAGATGAGGGACAAGAGACCCAGTACTTC; cdr3_aa: CATSRDEGQETQYF; j_call: TRBJ2-5; v_call: TRBV15; clone_size: NA; d_call: NA
cdr3_nt: TGTGCCAGCACAACCGCGGGCACAGATACGCAGTATTTT; cdr3_aa: CASTTAGTDTQYF; j_call: TRBJ2-3; v_call: TRBV28; clone_size: once; d_call: NA
cdr3_nt: TGTGCCAGCAGTTTGACAGGGGGATTCTCCTATAATTCACCCCTCCACTTT; cdr3_aa: CASSLTGGFSYNSPLHF; j_call: TRBJ1-6; v_call: TRBV27; clone_size: NA; d_call: TRBD1
cdr3_nt: TGTGCCAGCAGTTACTCGAGTGACAGGGGAAGCTACTTC; cdr3_aa: CASSYSSDRGSYF; j_call: TRBJ2-4; v_call: TRBV6-2/TRBV6-3; clone_size: once; d_call: TRBD1
cdr3_nt: TGTGCCTGCTCCAGGGGGCCGGAAGAGCAGTACTTC; cdr3_aa: CACSRGPEEQYF; j_call: TRBJ2-7; v_call: TRBV6-5; clone_size: NA; d_call: TRBD1
cdr3_nt: TGTGCCAGCAGCCCCGGGACACAAGGCGAAAAACTGTTTTTT; cdr3_aa: CASSPGTQGEKLFF; j_call: TRBJ1-4; v_call: TRBV7-9; clone_size: NA; d_call: NA
cdr3_nt: TGTGCCAGCTCACCGGGAGCCCCCTATAATTCACCCCTCCACTTT; cdr3_aa: CASSPGAPYNSPLHF; j_call: TRBJ1-6; v_call: TRBV18; clone_size: NA; d_call: NA
cdr3_nt: TGTGCCAGAAGCCGGGACAGGGCTTCCTACGAGCAGTACTTC; cdr3_aa: CARSRDRASYEQYF; j_call: TRBJ2-7; v_call: TRBV5-3; clone_size: NA; d_call: TRBD1
cdr3_nt: TGTGCCACCGGACAGGGCCATAGCAATCAGCCCCAGCATTTT; cdr3_aa: CATGQGHSNQPQHF; j_call: TRBJ1-5; v_call: TRBV6-6; clone_size: once; d_call: TRBD1
cdr3_nt: TGCAGCGTTGGACACTCCTATGGCTACACCTTC; cdr3_aa: CSVGHSYGYTF; j_call: TRBJ1-2; v_call: TRBV29-1; clone_size: NA; d_call: NA
cdr3_nt: TGTGCCAGCAGCCACAGGACAGCTGGCCACGAGCAGTACTTC; cdr3_aa: CASSHRTAGHEQYF; j_call: TRBJ2-7; v_call: TRBV3-1/TRBV3-2; clone_size: NA; d_call: NA
cdr3_nt: TGCGCCAGCAGCCCCTCGCTTCAGGGGGATTCACCCCTCCACTTT; cdr3_aa: CASSPSLQGDSPLHF; j_call: TRBJ1-6; v_call: TRBV5-1; clone_size: NA; d_call: TRBD1
cdr3_nt: TGTGCCAGCAGTTTATGGGTTCCTAGCGGGGGGGCCGAAACAGATACGCAGTATTTT; cdr3_aa: CASSLWVPSGGAETDTQYF; j_call: TRBJ2-3; v_call: TRBV27; clone_size: once; d_call: TRBD2
cdr3_nt: TGTGCCAGCAGCTCTCTAGACAGGAACACTGAAGCTTTCTTT; cdr3_aa: CASSSLDRNTEAFF; j_call: TRBJ1-1; v_call: TRBV3-1/TRBV3-2; clone_size: NA; d_call: NA
cdr3_nt: TGTGCCAGCAGTTTGACGGGACAGGCGCTTAATTCACCCCTCCACTTT; cdr3_aa: CASSLTGQALNSPLHF; j_call: TRBJ1-6; v_call: TRBV28; clone_size: few; d_call: TRBD1
cdr3_nt: TGTGCCAGCAGTTACCCGACTAGCGGGGGGGGAGATACGCAGTATTTT; cdr3_aa: CASSYPTSGGGDTQYF; j_call: TRBJ2-3; v_call: TRBV6-5; clone_size: once; d_call: TRBD2
cdr3_nt: TGTGCCAGCTCACTCACGGGACAGGGGGGATATGGCTACACCTTC; cdr3_aa: CASSLTGQGGYGYTF; j_call: TRBJ1-2; v_call: TRBV18; clone_size: NA; d_call: TRBD1
cdr3_nt: TGTGCCAGCAGCTGGTTGAGGGAGGAGTACGAGCAGTACTTC; cdr3_aa: CASSWLREEYEQYF; j_call: TRBJ2-7; v_call: TRBV5-6; clone_size: NA; d_call: NA
cdr3_nt: TGCGCCAGCAGCTACCCCAGAGACAGGGACGGCTACACCTTC; cdr3_aa: CASSYPRDRDGYTF; j_call: TRBJ1-2; v_call: TRBV10-2; clone_size: NA; d_call: TRBD1
cdr3_nt: TGTGCCAGCAGCCGAGGGACAGGGTGGACCGGGGAGCTGTTTTTT; cdr3_aa: CASSRGTGWTGELFF; j_call: TRBJ2-2; v_call: TRBV6-2/TRBV6-3; clone_size: NA; d_call: TRBD1
cdr3_nt: TGTGCCAGCAGTCCGTCGGGAGGCGGGGGGGCCTCCGGGGAGCTGTTTTTT; cdr3_aa: CASSPSGGGGASGELFF; j_call: TRBJ2-2; v_call: TRBV7-3; clone_size: NA; d_call: TRBD2
cdr3_nt: TGTGCCAGCAGTTATTCAAGCGATTTGAGGGGCTACACCTTC; cdr3_aa: CASSYSSDLRGYTF; j_call: TRBJ1-2; v_call: TRBV6-6; clone_size: few; d_call: NA
cdr3_nt: TGTGCCAGCAGTGCCCGACAGAATTATAATTCACCCCTCCACTTT; cdr3_aa: CASSARQNYNSPLHF; j_call: TRBJ1-6; v_call: TRBV25-1; clone_size: NA; d_call: NA
cdr3_nt: TGTGCCAGCAGTACCCAGGGGGCCTATAATTCACCCCTCCACTTT; cdr3_aa: CASSTQGAYNSPLHF; j_call: TRBJ1-6; v_call: TRBV28; clone_size: NA; d_call: TRBD1
cdr3_nt: TGTGCCAGCAGCCGAGGACAGGGGGGTCTTTCTGGAAACACCATATATTTT; cdr3_aa: CASSRGQGGLSGNTIYF; j_call: TRBJ1-3; v_call: TRBV13; clone_size: once; d_call: TRBD1
cdr3_nt: TGTGCCAGCAGTTACGGGGGACAGCAGAACACTGAAGCTTTCTTT; cdr3_aa: CASSYGGQQNTEAFF; j_call: TRBJ1-1; v_call: TRBV6-2/TRBV6-3; clone_size: NA; d_call: TRBD1